This T cell receptor (beta chain) was sequenced during a study of T cell changes during pregnancy in multiple sclerosis. Data came from immunoSEQ multiplex PCR; TCRdb stores just in-frame clones and leaves some out. Among 30,000 to 35,000 clones listed, around 91% were seen once. Germline CDR1 and CDR2: ENHRY and SYGVKD. The CDR3 extends over 13 amino acids. V lost 9 bases to trimming and J lost 4 bases, with 12 bases between them. The TCR comes from a female donor in good health, enrolled as a control in a pregnancy study. This rearrangement joins TRBV10-3 to TRBJ1-4, with a tentative D call TRBD1 (5 bases). Sequences were derived from CD4+ T cells from peripheral blood mononuclear cells, sampled in the third trimester of pregnancy. The CDR3 DNA reads as TGTGCCATTCGCCGGGACTTTAATGAAAAACTGTTTTTT. It codes for CAIRRDFNEKLFF.